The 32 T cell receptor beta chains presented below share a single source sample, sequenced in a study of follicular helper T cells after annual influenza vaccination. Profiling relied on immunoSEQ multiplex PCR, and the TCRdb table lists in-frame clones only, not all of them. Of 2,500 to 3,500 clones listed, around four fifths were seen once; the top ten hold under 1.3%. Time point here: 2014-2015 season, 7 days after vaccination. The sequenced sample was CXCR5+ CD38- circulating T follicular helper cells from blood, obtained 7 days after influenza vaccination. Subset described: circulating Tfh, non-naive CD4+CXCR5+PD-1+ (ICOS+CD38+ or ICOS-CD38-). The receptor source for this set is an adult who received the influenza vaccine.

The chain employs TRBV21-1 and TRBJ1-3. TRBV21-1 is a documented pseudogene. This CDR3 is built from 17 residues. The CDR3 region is CASSKQRTRRAGNTIYF. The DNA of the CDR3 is TGTGCCAGCAGCAAGCAAAGAACGCGTCGGGCTGGAAACACCATATATTTT.

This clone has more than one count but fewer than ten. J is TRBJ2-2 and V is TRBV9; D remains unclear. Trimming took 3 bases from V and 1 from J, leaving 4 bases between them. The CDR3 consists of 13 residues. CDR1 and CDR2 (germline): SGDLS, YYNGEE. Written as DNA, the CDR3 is TGTGCCAGCAGCGGGATGAACACCGGGGAGCTGTTTTTT. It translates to CASSGMNTGELFF.

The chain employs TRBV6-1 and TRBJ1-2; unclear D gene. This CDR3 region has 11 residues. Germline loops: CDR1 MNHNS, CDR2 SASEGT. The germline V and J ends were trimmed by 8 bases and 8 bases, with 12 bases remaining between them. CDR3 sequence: CASHDLGGYTF. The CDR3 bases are TGTGCCAGCCATGATCTCGGGGGCTACACCTTC.

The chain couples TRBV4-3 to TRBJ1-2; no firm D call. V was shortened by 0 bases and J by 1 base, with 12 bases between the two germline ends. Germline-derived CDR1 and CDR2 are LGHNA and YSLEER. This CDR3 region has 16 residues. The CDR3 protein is CASSQDILGYNYGYTF. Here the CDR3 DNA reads TGCGCCAGCAGCCAAGATATCCTGGGGTATAACTATGGCTACACCTTC.

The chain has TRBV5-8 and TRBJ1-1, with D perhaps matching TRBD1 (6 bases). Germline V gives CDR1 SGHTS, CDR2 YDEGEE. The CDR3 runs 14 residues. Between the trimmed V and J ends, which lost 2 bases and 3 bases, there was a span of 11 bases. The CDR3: CASSFQGPDTEAFF. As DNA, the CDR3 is TGTGCCAGCAGCTTCCAGGGGCCGGACACTGAAGCTTTCTTT.

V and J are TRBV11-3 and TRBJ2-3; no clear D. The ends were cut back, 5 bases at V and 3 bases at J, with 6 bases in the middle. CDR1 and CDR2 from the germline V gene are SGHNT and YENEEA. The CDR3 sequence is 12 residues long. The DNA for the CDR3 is TGTGCCAGCAGCACCAGAACAGATACGCAGTATTTT. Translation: CASSTRTDTQYF.

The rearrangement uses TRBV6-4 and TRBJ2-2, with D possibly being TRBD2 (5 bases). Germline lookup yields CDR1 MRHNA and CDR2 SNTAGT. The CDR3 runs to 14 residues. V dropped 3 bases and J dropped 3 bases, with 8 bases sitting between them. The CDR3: CASSEMGDTGELFF. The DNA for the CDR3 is TGTGCCAGCAGTGAGATGGGAGACACCGGGGAGCTGTTTTTT.

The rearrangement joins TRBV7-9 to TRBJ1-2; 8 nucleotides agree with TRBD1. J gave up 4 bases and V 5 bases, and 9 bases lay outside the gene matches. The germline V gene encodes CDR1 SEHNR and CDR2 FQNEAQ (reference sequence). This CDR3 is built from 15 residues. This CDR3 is CASSPFPTGGYGYTF. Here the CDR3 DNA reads TGTGCCAGCAGCCCATTCCCTACAGGGGGCTATGGCTACACCTTC.

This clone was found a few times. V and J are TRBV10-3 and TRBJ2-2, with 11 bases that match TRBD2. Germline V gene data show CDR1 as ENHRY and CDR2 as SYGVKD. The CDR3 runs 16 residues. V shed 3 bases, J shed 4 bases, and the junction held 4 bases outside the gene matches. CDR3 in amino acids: CAISETSGGTTGELFF. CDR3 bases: TGTGCCATCAGTGAAACTAGCGGGGGTACCACCGGGGAGCTGTTTTTT.

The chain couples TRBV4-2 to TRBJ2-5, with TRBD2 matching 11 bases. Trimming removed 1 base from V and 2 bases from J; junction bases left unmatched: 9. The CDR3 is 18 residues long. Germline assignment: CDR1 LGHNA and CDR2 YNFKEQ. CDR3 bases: TGTGCCAGCAGCCAAGCAACTATCTCTAGCGGGGGGCAAGAGACCCAGTACTTC. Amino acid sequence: CASSQATISSGGQETQYF.

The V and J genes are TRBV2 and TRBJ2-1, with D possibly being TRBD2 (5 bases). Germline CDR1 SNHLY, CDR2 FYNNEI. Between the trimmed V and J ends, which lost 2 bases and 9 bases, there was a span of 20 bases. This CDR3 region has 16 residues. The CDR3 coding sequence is TGTGCCAGCAGTGAAAGTCCGAACCTAGCCCTGGTTGAGCAGTTCTTC. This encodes CASSESPNLALVEQFF.

CDR3 DNA: TGTGCCAGCAGCCCTAGCGGTAGTTCGCAGTATTTT. Encoded protein: CASSPSGSSQYF. The chain couples TRBV7-2 to TRBJ2-3, with 7 bases lining up with TRBD2. The CDR3 is made up of 12 amino acids. Germline V gene data show CDR1 as SGHTA and CDR2 as FQGNSA. V lost 5 bases, J lost 10 bases, and 6 bases stayed unmatched.

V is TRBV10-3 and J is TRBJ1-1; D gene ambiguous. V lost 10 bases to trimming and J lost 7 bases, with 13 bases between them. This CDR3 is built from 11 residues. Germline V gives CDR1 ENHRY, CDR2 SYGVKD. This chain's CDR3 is CATRRAVEAFF. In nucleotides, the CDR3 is TGTGCCACGCGCCGGGCAGTTGAAGCTTTCTTT.

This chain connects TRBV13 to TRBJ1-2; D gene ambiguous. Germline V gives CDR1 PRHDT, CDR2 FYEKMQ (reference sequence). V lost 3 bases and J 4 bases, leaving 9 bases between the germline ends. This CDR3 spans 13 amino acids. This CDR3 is CASSFRTLYGYTF. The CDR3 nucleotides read TGTGCCAGCAGCTTCAGGACCCTCTATGGCTACACCTTC.

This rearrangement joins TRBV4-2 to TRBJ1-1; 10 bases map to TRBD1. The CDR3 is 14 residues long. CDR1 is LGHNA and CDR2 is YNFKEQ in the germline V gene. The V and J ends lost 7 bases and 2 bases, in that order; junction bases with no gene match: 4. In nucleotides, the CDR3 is TGTGCCAGCAACGACAGGGGGCGTAACACTGAAGCTTTCTTT. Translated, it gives CASNDRGRNTEAFF.

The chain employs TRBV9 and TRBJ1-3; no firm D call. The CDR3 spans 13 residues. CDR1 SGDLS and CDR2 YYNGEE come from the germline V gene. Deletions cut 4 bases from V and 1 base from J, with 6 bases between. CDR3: CASSRVSGNTIYF. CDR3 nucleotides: TGTGCCAGCAGCCGAGTTTCTGGAAACACCATATATTTT.

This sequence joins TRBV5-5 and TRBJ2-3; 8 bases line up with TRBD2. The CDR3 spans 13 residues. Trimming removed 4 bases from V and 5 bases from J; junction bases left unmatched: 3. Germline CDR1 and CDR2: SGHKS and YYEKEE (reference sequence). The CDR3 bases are TGTGCCAGCAGCGTTAGCGGGGTAGATACGCAGTATTTT. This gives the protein CASSVSGVDTQYF.

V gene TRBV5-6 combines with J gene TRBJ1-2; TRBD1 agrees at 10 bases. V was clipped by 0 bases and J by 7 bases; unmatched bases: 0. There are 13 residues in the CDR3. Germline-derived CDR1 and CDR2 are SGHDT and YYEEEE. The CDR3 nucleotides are TGTGCCAGCAGCTTGGGACAGGGGGCTGGCTACACCTTC. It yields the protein CASSLGQGAGYTF.

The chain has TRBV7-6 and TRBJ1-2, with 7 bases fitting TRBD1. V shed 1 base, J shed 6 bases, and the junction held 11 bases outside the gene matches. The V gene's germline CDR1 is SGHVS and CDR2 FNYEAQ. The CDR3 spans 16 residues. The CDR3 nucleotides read TGTGCCAGCAGCTTAGAGGGAGGGGGCCGGGGCCATGGCTACACCTTC. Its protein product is CASSLEGGGRGHGYTF. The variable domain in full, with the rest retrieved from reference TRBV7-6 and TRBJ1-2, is GAGVSQSPRYKVTKRGQDVALRCDPISGHVSLYWYRQALGQGPEFLTYFNYEAQQDKSGLPNDRFSAERPEGSISTLTIQRTEQRDSAMYRCASSLEGGGRGHGYTFGSGTRLTVV.

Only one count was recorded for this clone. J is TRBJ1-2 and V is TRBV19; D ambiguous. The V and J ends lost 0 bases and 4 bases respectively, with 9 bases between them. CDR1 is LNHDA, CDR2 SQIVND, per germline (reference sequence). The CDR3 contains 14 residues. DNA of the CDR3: TGTGCCAGTAGTATAGATCACACGCTCTATGGCTACACCTTC. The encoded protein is CASSIDHTLYGYTF.

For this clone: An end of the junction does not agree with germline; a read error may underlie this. CDR3 sequence: CASSTGTGAFQETQYF. The CDR3 coding sequence is TGTGCTAGCAGCACCGGGACAGGGGCCTTTCAAGAGACCCAGTACTTC. The rearrangement links TRBV7-7 to TRBJ2-5, with 10 bases matching TRBD1. Germline CDR1 is SSHAT and CDR2 is FNYEAQ (reference sequence). The CDR3 consists of 16 residues.

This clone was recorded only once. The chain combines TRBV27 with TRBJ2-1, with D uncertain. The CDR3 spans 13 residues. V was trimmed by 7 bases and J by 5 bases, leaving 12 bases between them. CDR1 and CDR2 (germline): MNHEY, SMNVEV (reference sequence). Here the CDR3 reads CASKRTPHNEQFF. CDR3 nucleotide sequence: TGTGCCAGCAAGAGGACGCCCCACAATGAGCAGTTCTTC.

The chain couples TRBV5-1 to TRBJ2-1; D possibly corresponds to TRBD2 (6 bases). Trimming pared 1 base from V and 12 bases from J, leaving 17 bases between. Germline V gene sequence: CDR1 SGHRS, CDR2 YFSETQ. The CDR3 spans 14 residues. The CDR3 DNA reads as TGCGCCAGCAGCTTGCCGGACCCAGGGCGGGGGCAGTTCTTC. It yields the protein CASSLPDPGRGQFF.

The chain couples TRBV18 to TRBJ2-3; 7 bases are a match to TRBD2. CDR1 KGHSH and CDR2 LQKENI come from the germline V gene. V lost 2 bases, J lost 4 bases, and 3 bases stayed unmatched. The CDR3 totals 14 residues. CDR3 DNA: TGTGCCAGCTCACCAAGCGGGGCGGCAGATACGCAGTATTTT. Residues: CASSPSGAADTQYF.

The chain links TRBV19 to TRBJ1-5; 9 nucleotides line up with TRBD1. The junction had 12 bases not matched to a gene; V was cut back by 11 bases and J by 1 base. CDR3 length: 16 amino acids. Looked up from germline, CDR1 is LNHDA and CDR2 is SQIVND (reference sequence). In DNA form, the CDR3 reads TGTGCCTCCACCGGGACAGGGAGTGCCAGCAATCAGCCCCAGCATTTT. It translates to CASTGTGSASNQPQHF.

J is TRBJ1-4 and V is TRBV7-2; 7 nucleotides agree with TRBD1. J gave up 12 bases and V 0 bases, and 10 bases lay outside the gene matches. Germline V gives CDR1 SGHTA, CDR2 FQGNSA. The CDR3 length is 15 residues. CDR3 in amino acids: CASSLAFGTAGELFF. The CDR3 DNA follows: TGTGCCAGCAGCTTAGCGTTCGGGACAGCAGGGGAACTGTTTTTT.

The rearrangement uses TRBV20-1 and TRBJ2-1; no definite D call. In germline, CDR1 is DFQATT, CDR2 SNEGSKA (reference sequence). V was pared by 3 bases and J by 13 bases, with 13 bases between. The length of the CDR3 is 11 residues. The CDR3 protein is CSASRSEHQFF. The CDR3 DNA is TGCAGTGCTAGCCGGTCGGAGCACCAGTTCTTC.

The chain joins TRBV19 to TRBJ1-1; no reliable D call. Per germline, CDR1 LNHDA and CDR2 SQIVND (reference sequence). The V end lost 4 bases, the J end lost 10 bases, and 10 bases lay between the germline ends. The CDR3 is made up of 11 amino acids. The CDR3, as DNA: TGTGCCAGTAGTACCGACCTTGTAGCTTTCTTT. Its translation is CASSTDLVAFF. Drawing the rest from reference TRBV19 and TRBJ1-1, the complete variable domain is DGGITQSPKYLFRKEGQNVTLSCEQNLNHDAMYWYRQDPGQGLRLIYYSQIVNDFQKGDIAEGYSVSREKKESFPLTVTSAQKNPTAFYLCASSTDLVAFFGQGTRLTVV.

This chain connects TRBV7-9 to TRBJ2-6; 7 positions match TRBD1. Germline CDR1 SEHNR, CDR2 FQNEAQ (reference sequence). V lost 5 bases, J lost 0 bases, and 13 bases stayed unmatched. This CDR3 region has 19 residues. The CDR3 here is CASSHLQGNSASGANVLTF. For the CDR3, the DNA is TGTGCCAGCAGCCACCTACAGGGGAATTCGGCCTCTGGGGCCAACGTCCTGACTTTC.

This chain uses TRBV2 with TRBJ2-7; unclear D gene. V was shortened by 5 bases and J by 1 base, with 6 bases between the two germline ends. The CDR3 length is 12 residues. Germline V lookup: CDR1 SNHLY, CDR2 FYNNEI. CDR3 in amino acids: CASSYTSYEQYF. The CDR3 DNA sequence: TGTGCCAGCAGTTATACTTCCTACGAGCAGTACTTC.

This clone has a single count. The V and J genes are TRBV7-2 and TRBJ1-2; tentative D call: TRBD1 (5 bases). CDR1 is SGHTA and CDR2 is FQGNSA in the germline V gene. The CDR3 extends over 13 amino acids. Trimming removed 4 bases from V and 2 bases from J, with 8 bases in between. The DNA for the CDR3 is TGTGCCAGCAGCTACGACAGAAACTATGGCTACACCTTC. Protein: CASSYDRNYGYTF.

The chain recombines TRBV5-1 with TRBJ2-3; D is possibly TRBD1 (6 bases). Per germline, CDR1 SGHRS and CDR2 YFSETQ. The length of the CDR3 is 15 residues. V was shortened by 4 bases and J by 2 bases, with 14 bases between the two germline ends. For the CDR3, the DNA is TGCGCCAGCAGCCTACGAGGACAGCCCACAGATACGCAGTATTTT. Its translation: CASSLRGQPTDTQYF.